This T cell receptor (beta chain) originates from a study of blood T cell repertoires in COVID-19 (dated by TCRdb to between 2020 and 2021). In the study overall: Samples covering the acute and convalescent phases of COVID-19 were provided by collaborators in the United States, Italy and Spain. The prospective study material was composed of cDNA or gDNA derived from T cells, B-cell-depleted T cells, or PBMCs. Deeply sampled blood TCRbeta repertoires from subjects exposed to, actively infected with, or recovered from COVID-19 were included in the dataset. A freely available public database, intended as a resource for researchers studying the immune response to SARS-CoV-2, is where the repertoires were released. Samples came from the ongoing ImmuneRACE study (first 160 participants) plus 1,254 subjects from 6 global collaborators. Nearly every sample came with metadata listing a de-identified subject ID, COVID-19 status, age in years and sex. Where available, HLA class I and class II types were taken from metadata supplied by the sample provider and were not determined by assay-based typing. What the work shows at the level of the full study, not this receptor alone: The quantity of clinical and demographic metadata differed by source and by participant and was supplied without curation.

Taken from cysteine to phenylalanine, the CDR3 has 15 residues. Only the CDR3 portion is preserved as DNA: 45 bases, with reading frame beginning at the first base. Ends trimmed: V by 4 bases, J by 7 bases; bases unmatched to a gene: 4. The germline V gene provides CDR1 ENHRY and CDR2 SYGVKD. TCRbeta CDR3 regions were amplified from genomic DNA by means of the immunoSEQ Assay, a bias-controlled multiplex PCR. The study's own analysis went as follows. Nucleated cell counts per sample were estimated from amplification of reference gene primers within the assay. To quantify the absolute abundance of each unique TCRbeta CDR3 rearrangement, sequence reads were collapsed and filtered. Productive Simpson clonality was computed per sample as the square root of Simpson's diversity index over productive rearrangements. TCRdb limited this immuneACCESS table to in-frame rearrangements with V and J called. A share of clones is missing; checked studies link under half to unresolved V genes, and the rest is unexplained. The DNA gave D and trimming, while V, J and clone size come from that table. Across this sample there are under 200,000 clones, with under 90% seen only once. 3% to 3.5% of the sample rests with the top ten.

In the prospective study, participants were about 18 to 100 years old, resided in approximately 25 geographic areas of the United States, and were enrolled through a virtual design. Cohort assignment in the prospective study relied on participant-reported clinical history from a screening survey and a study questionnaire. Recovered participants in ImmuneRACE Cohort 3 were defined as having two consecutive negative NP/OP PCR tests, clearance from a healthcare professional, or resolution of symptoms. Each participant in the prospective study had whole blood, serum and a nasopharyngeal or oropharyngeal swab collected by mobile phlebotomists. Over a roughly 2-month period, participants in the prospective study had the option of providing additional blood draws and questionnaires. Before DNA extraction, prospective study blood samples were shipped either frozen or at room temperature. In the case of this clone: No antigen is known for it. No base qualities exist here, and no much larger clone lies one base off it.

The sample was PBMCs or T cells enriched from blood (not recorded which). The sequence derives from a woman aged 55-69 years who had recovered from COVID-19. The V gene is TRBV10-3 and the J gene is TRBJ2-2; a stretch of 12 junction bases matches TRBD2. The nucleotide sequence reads TGTGCCATCAGTGGGACTAGCGGGGAAGGCGGGGAGCTGTTTTTT. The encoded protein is CAISGTSGEGGELFF.